A selection of T cell receptor beta chains follows, all from one sample in a study of T cell repertoires in cytomegalovirus infection. These receptors' targets are unknown. TCRdb redid the calling of the reads with MiXCR, one entry per CDR3 protein. The data show roughly 350,000 distinct CDR3 sequences, about a third seen once. The sequencing used cultured PBMCs, collected from culture after CMV antigen stimulation. The receptors here all came from a human donor in good health (CMV status not recorded). Some clones in this sample may be carry-over from other donors' samples. Both conserved end residues are part of each CDR3. A D gene is named only where the DNA matches it firmly. Clone sizes are given selectively: once, few, many, or a class where the clone is expanded.

TRBV5-4,TRBD2,TRBJ2-3,-,CASSEVPLRAGALRDTQYF,TGTGCCAGCAGCGAAGTCCCTCTTAGGGCGGGAGCTCTGCGCGATACGCAGTATTTT
TRBV7-6,TRBD2,TRBJ2-1,-,CASSLASGGPYNEQFF,TGTGCCAGCAGCTTAGCTAGCGGGGGGCCCTACAATGAGCAGTTCTTC
TRBV18,TRBD1,TRBJ2-5,-,CASSPTGTEETQYF,TGTGCCAGCTCACCAACCGGGACAGAAGAGACCCAGTACTTC
TRBV4-3,-,TRBJ1-6,few,CASSQRIQVYNSPLHF,TGCGCCAGCAGCCAACGAATTCAGGTCTATAATTCACCCCTCCACTTT
TRBV4-1,-,TRBJ1-3,-,CASSQPTDSGNTIYF,TGCGCCAGCAGCCAGCCGACGGACTCTGGAAACACCATATATTTT
TRBV7-2,-,TRBJ1-2,many,CASSEPRAEYGYTF,TGTGCCAGCAGCGAACCAAGGGCGGAGTATGGCTACACCTTC
TRBV4-3,-,TRBJ2-3,few,CASSQGNPEATDTQYF,TGCGCCAGCAGCCAAGGCAACCCGGAGGCCACAGATACGCAGTATTTT
TRBV20-1,-,TRBJ2-5,-,CSAATGFGSGTQYF,TGCAGTGCCGCAACAGGGTTCGGGAGTGGGACCCAGTACTTC
TRBV5-4,TRBD2,TRBJ2-2,many,CASSLDSGRNTGELFF,TGTGCCAGCAGCTTGGATAGCGGGAGGAACACCGGGGAGCTGTTTTTT
TRBV7-9,TRBD2,TRBJ2-1,-,CASSILAGLGNEQFF,TGTGCCAGCAGCATACTAGCGGGATTGGGTAATGAGCAGTTCTTC
TRBV19,TRBD1,TRBJ1-2,-,CASSIQGALFYGYTF,TGTGCCAGTAGTATTCAGGGGGCGCTTTTCTATGGCTACACCTTC
TRBV4-1,TRBD2,TRBJ2-7,-,CASSQEGGAGVNYEQYF,TGCGCCAGCAGCCAAGAAGGGGGAGCGGGAGTTAACTACGAGCAGTACTTC
TRBV7-2,TRBD1,TRBJ1-1,many,CASSRNPTGTNTEAFF,TGTGCCAGCAGCCGAAATCCGACAGGGACGAACACTGAAGCTTTCTTT
TRBV2,-,TRBJ1-5,few,CASTLIDSNQPQHF,TGTGCCAGCACCTTAATCGATAGCAATCAGCCCCAGCATTTT
TRBV7-6,TRBD2,TRBJ2-2,-,CASSLSPGLASPGELFF,TGTGCCAGCAGCCTTAGTCCGGGACTAGCAAGCCCCGGGGAGCTGTTTTTT
TRBV10-1,-,TRBJ2-4,few,CASSERRPESIQYF,TGCGCCAGCAGTGAGCGACGGCCAGAGAGTATTCAGTACTTC
TRBV7-8,-,TRBJ2-1,-,CASSLAGLAHYWGEQFF,TGTGCCAGCAGCTTAGCTGGGCTAGCCCATTACTGGGGTGAGCAGTTCTTC
TRBV4-1,TRBD1,TRBJ1-5,-,CASSQLTGDQPQHF,TGCGCCAGCAGCCAACTAACAGGGGACCAGCCCCAGCATTTT
TRBV19,-,TRBJ2-2,-,CASSGRGGNTGELFF,TGTGCCAGTAGTGGTCGCGGCGGGAACACCGGGGAGCTGTTTTTT
TRBV7-3,TRBD2,TRBJ2-3,few,CASSLVGGLRTDTQYF,TGTGCCAGCAGCTTGGTGGGAGGGCTTCGCACAGATACGCAGTATTTT
TRBV12-3/TRBV12-4,TRBD1,TRBJ2-5,-,CASSHDREETQYF,TGTGCCAGCAGTCACGACAGGGAAGAGACCCAGTACTTC
TRBV7-6,TRBD1,TRBJ2-3,-,CASSPQGARTDTQYF,TGTGCCAGCAGCCCCCAGGGGGCGAGAACAGATACGCAGTATTTT